A single sample is the source of the 4 T cell receptor beta chains below, sequenced in a study of glioma-infiltrating T cells. The iRepertoire nested amplicon-rescue multiplex PCR amplified TCR alpha and beta CDR3s from RNA. TCRdb reprocessed the multiplex PCR reads via MiXCR and lists one record per CDR3 protein. The sample records 300,000 to 400,000 distinct CDR3 sequences, around 45% being singletons. Sequenced: glioma tissue, nonneoplastic brain tissue, or PBMCs (not recorded which). Receptors originate from a human donor with low-grade glioma or glioblastoma, undergoing nonglioma brain surgery, or in good health (not recorded which).

With regard to this clonotype: This could be a read error, since a much larger clone is one nucleotide away. The chain carries TRBV6-2 or TRBV6-3 and TRBJ2-7, with D perhaps matching TRBD1 (6 bases). The J call could be wrong; TRBJ2-1 is a better fit for the DNA end. This CDR3 region has 13 residues. CDR1 is MNHEY and CDR2 is SVGEGT in the germline V gene. The CDR3 coding sequence is TGTGCCAGCTCGGGGACATGCCACAATGAGCAGTTCTTC. This sequence encodes CASSGTCHNEQFF.

This clonotype has only one observation. Being one base from a much bigger clone, this may be a read error. The gene calls are TRBV27 and TRBJ1-1; unclear D gene. This CDR3 has 15 residues. The germline gives CDR1 MNHEY, CDR2 SMNVEV (reference sequence). The V end lost 2 bases, the J end lost 2 bases, and 12 bases lay between the germline ends. The DNA for the CDR3 is TGTGCCAGCAGTTTACAGGCAGCCCCTAACACTGAAGCTTTCTTT. Residues: CASSLQAAPNTEAFF.

Points on this clonotype: This clone may be a read error of a much larger clone one base away. The chain has TRBV6-9 and TRBJ2-1; D may be TRBD1 or TRBD2 (5 bases each). The CDR3 is 15 residues long. CDR1 is MNHGY, CDR2 SVAAGI, per germline. The CDR3 bases are TGTGCCAGCAGTTTCCAACCCGGGGCCGACAATGAGCAGTCCTTC. It codes for CASSFQPGADNEQSF.

The chain has TRBV11-1 and TRBJ1-1; D is unclear. This CDR3 comprises 15 residues. The germline V gene encodes CDR1 SGHAT and CDR2 FQDESV (reference sequence). With 5 bases removed from V and 1 base from J, the gap between germline ends came to 14 bases. The CDR3 coding sequence is TGTGCCAGCAGCCCCCACGGGGTAGGGAACACTGAAGCTTTCTTT. Encoded protein: CASSPHGVGNTEAFF.